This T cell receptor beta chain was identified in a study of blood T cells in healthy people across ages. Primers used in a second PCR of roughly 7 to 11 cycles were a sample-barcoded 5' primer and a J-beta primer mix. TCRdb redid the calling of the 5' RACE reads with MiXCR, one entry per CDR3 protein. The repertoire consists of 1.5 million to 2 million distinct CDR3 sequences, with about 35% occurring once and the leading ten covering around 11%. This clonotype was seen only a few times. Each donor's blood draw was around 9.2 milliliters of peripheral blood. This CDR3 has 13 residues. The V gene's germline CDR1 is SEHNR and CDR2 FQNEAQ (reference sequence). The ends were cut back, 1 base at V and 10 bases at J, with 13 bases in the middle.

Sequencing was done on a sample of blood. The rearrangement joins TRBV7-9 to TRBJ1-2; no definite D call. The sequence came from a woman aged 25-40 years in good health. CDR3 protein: CASSLDSARYYTF. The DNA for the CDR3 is TGTGCCAGCAGCTTAGATTCGGCCAGGTACTACACCTTC.